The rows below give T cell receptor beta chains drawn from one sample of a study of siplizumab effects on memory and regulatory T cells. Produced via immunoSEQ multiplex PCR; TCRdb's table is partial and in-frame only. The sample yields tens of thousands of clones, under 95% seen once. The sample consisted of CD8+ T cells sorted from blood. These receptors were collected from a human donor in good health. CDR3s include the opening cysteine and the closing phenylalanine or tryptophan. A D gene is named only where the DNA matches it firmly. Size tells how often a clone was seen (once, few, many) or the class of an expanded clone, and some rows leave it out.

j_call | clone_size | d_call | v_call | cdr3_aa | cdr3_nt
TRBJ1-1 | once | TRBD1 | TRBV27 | CASSPGGNTEAFF | TGTGCCAGCAGTCCAGGGGGGAACACTGAAGCTTTCTTT
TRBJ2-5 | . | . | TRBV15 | CATSRSLEVETQYF | TGTGCCACCAGCAGGAGTCTAGAGGTAGAGACCCAGTACTTC
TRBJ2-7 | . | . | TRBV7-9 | CASSFGGSSYEQYF | TGTGCCAGCAGCTTCGGCGGATCCTCCTACGAGCAGTACTTC
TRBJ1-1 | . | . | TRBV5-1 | CASSLGNGGAGDTEAFF | TGCGCCAGCAGCTTGGGAAACGGGGGCGCCGGGGACACTGAAGCTTTCTTT
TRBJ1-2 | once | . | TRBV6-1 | CASSELVADNYGYTF | TGTGCCAGCAGTGAATTGGTCGCGGATAACTATGGCTACACCTTC
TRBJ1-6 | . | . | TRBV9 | CASSGLDTSLHF | TGTGCCAGCAGCGGCCTTGACACTTCGCTCCACTTT
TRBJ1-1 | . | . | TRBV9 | CASSEGGGMNTEAFF | TGTGCCAGCAGCGAGGGTGGGGGGATGAACACTGAAGCTTTCTTT
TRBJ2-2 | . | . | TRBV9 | CASSAPGSGADTGELFF | TGTGCCAGCAGCGCCCCCGGATCGGGGGCGGACACCGGGGAGCTGTTTTTT
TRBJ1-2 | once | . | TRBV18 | CASSPGVAAKANYGYTF | TGTGCCAGCTCACCAGGAGTGGCAGCAAAAGCTAACTATGGCTACACCTTC
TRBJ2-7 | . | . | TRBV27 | CASSFQTGNFVYEQYF | TGTGCCAGCAGTTTCCAGACAGGCAACTTTGTCTACGAGCAGTACTTC
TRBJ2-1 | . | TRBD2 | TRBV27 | CASSSTGGLDEQFF | TGTGCCAGCAGTTCCACGGGGGGGCTTGATGAGCAGTTCTTC
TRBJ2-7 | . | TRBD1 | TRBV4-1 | CASSQEYRGTYEQYF | TGCGCCAGCAGCCAAGAGTACAGGGGCACCTACGAGCAGTACTTC
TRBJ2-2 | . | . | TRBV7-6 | CASSLWTEGRTGELFF | TGTGCCAGCAGCCTCTGGACAGAGGGACGCACCGGGGAGCTGTTTTTT
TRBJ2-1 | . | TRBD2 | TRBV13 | CASSLGLAETYNEQFF | TGTGCCAGCAGCTTAGGACTAGCGGAGACCTACAATGAGCAGTTCTTC
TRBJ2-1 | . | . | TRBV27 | CASSSGHTSYNEQFF | TGTGCCAGCTCCTCGGGGCATACGTCCTACAATGAGCAGTTCTTC
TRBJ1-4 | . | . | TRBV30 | CAWSTYRLGGANEKLFF | TGTGCCTGGAGTACCTACCGGCTAGGGGGGGCCAATGAAAAACTGTTTTTT
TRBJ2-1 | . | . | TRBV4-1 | CASSLILGGLNEQFF | TGCGCCAGCAGCCTAATTTTGGGAGGACTCAATGAGCAGTTCTTC
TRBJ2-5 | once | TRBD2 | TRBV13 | CASSLNLLADPGGRETQYF | TGTGCCAGCAGCTTAAATTTGCTAGCGGACCCGGGGGGAAGAGAGACCCAGTACTTC
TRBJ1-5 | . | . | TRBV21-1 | CASSAQPGTGKVQPQHF | TGTGCCAGCAGCGCTCAACCAGGCACAGGGAAGGTTCAGCCCCAGCATTTT
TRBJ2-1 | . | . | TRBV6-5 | CASSYSSAGSYNEQFF | TGTGCCAGCAGTTACTCCTCTGCGGGGAGTTACAATGAGCAGTTCTTC
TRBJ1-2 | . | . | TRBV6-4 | CASTSYGEFSYGYTF | TGTGCCAGCACCTCCTACGGGGAATTTAGCTATGGCTACACCTTC
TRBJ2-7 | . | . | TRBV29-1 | CSVGQGSSGVSSYEQYF | TGCAGCGTAGGACAGGGTTCTAGCGGGGTTAGCTCCTACGAGCAGTACTTC
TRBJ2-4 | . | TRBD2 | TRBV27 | CASISGGSRWDIQYF | TGTGCCAGCATTTCGGGGGGGTCGAGATGGGACATTCAGTACTTC
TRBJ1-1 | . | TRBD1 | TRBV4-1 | CASSPLDRAEAFF | TGCGCCAGCAGCCCCCTCGACAGGGCCGAAGCTTTCTTT
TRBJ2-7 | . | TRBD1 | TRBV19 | CASSPGTAEQYF | TGTGCCAGTAGTCCCGGGACAGCCGAGCAGTACTTC
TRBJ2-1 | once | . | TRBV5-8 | CASRGAYNEQFF | TGTGCCAGCAGAGGGGCCTACAATGAGCAGTTCTTC
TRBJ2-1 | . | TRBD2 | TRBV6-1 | CASSEALPVWGRTTSGRNEQFF | TGTGCCAGCAGTGAAGCGCTTCCGGTTTGGGGCCGAACTACTAGCGGGAGGAATGAGCAGTTCTTC
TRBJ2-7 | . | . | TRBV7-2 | CASSLSPSEQYF | TGTGCCAGCAGCTTATCCCCCTCCGAGCAGTACTTC
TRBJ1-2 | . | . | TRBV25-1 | CASSEYLGTDYGYTF | TGTGCCAGCAGTGAATATTTAGGCACAGACTATGGCTACACCTTC
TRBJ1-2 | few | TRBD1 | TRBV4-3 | CASSQDAGTGGAYYGYTF | TGCGCCAGCAGCCAAGATGCTGGGACAGGGGGCGCATACTATGGCTACACCTTC
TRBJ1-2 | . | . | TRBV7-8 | CASSLMPGSGYTF | TGTGCCAGCAGCTTAATGCCAGGGTCTGGCTACACCTTC
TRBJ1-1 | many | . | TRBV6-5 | CASRRGTEAFF | TGTGCCAGCAGACGAGGCACTGAAGCTTTCTTT
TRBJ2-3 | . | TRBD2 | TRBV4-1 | CASSLGTSDYTDTQYF | TGCGCCAGCAGCCTCGGGACTAGCGACTACACAGATACGCAGTATTTT
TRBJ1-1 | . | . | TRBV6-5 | CASSYSRNTEAFF | TGTGCCAGCAGTTACTCCCGGAACACTGAAGCTTTCTTT
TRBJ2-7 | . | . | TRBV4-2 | CASSQDHPTSYEQYF | TGTGCCAGCAGCCAAGATCATCCCACGTCCTACGAGCAGTACTTC
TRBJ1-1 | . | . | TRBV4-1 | CASSQAPGKSEAFF | TGCGCCAGCAGCCAAGCTCCGGGTAAAAGTGAAGCTTTCTTT
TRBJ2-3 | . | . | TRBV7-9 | CASPPNDRRATDTQYF | TGTGCCAGCCCCCCCAACGATCGCAGGGCCACAGATACGCAGTATTTT
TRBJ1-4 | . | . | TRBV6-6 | CASSPQGPGGKMFF | TGTGCCAGCAGTCCCCAGGGTCCCGGGGGGAAGATGTTTTTT
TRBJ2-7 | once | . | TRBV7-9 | CASSLAGHEQYF | TGTGCCAGCAGCTTAGCAGGGCACGAGCAGTACTTC
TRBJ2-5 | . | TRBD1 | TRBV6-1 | CASSEATGGAETQYF | TGTGCCAGCAGTGAAGCGACAGGGGGCGCAGAGACCCAGTACTTC